The rows below give T cell receptor beta chains drawn from one sample of a study of T-cell reconstitution after alpha-beta-depleted transplantation in children. In TCRdb, the PCR reads were re-called with MiXCR into one record per CDR3 protein. The repertoire holds under 450,000 distinct CDR3 sequences, with around 16% as singletons. This sample comprised PBMCs, mostly from graft donor cells, obtained 360 days after TCRalphabeta/CD19-depleted stem cell transplant. These receptors were collected from a boy less than two years old who had a stem cell transplant for Wiskott-Aldrich syndrome, so the T cells may come from the graft donor. Each CDR3 is given with its conserved first and last residue.

j_call: TRBJ2-1; v_call: TRBV10-3; cdr3_aa: CAISESTGIYSGEQFF
j_call: TRBJ2-7; v_call: TRBV7-2; cdr3_aa: CASSSGLWVRGEQYF
j_call: TRBJ2-7; v_call: TRBV7-9; cdr3_aa: CASSSTGRHYEQYF
j_call: TRBJ2-7; v_call: TRBV10-3; cdr3_aa: CAISESPPFRGLGYDQYF
j_call: TRBJ2-1; v_call: TRBV11-2; cdr3_aa: CASSLESNRDPTNEQFF
j_call: TRBJ2-7; v_call: TRBV12-3/TRBV12-4; cdr3_aa: CASSLGNPYEQYF
j_call: TRBJ1-4; v_call: TRBV7-2; cdr3_aa: CASSLQEGSNEKLFF
j_call: TRBJ2-3; v_call: TRBV20-1; cdr3_aa: CSARVQGVRFTDTQYF
j_call: TRBJ2-2; v_call: TRBV7-8; cdr3_aa: CASSPRFSTGELFF
j_call: TRBJ2-1; v_call: TRBV29-1; cdr3_aa: CSVVHRDFYNEQFF
j_call: TRBJ2-3; v_call: TRBV7-2; cdr3_aa: CASSRRPTSTDTQYF
j_call: TRBJ2-2; v_call: TRBV20-1; cdr3_aa: CSARRTGAGELFF
j_call: TRBJ2-3; v_call: TRBV29-1; cdr3_aa: CSGYRGKADTQYF
j_call: TRBJ1-1; v_call: TRBV28; cdr3_aa: CASSLFGGRTEAFF
j_call: TRBJ2-1; v_call: TRBV12-3/TRBV12-4; cdr3_aa: CASSLGGVSVYQFF
j_call: TRBJ1-2; v_call: TRBV12-3/TRBV12-4; cdr3_aa: CASTPQGARGYTF
j_call: TRBJ2-1; v_call: TRBV20-1; cdr3_aa: CSAISDIGDAGYNEQFF
j_call: TRBJ1-2; v_call: TRBV5-1; cdr3_aa: CASSRGVEDGYTF
j_call: TRBJ2-3; v_call: TRBV25-1; cdr3_aa: CASSERAMAESTRQYF
j_call: TRBJ2-3; v_call: TRBV11-1; cdr3_aa: CASSLGAPDRVPTDTQYF
j_call: TRBJ1-2; v_call: TRBV7-9; cdr3_aa: CASSLQKQGSLGYTF
j_call: TRBJ2-3; v_call: TRBV5-1; cdr3_aa: CASSLFHAGEGTDTQYF
j_call: TRBJ1-5; v_call: TRBV20-1; cdr3_aa: CSATGSGQPQHF
j_call: TRBJ1-1; v_call: TRBV12-3/TRBV12-4; cdr3_aa: CASRGDRGRRAFF
j_call: TRBJ2-2; v_call: TRBV12-3/TRBV12-4; cdr3_aa: CASSPWGNTGELFF
j_call: TRBJ2-1; v_call: TRBV5-1; cdr3_aa: CASSPGLAGGLVYNEQFF
j_call: TRBJ1-5; v_call: TRBV12-3/TRBV12-4; cdr3_aa: CASSFGDNQPQHF
j_call: TRBJ2-1; v_call: TRBV27; cdr3_aa: CASRRRTSGRYNEQFF
j_call: TRBJ2-5; v_call: TRBV4-3; cdr3_aa: CASSQDLAPEASQETQYF
j_call: TRBJ2-7; v_call: TRBV7-2; cdr3_aa: CASSLGLREHSYEQYF
j_call: TRBJ2-1; v_call: TRBV27; cdr3_aa: CASSLGLAIYNEQFF
j_call: TRBJ2-1; v_call: TRBV29-1; cdr3_aa: CAGSYNEQFF
j_call: TRBJ2-5; v_call: TRBV18; cdr3_aa: CASSPLETQYF
j_call: TRBJ2-6; v_call: TRBV3-1; cdr3_aa: CASSHPSSGANVLTF
j_call: TRBJ2-5; v_call: TRBV5-1; cdr3_aa: CASSSPGQGAKTQYF